This is a list of T cell receptor beta chains from one sample in a study of cytomegalovirus exposure and HLA in healthy donors. Data came from immunoSEQ multiplex PCR; TCRdb stores just in-frame clones and leaves some out. Among 150,000 to 200,000 clones, 70% to 90% were seen once, and the ten largest hold around a tenth. The specimen was PBMCs. Receptor source: a man aged 18 to 35 in good health and CMV-seropositive. Each CDR3 is given without its conserved first and last residue. The D gene is left open where the match is weak.

TRBJ2-3	TRBV9	-	ASSVRSLGFTDTQY
TRBJ2-7	TRBV6-1	-	ASRERGGFSYEQY
TRBJ1-2	TRBV7-3	TRBD1	ASSNPGQGIGYT
TRBJ1-4	TRBV7-9	-	SSSFGRGLRTTNEKLF
TRBJ1-1	TRBV5-6	-	ASSRTRAKNTEAF
TRBJ2-7	TRBV15	-	ATSLTGRSYEQY
TRBJ1-2	TRBV18	-	ASSSKGDGYT
TRBJ1-2	TRBV9	-	ASRRNYGYT
TRBJ1-2	TRBV6-5	-	ASSYTGQTNCGYT
TRBJ2-3	TRBV5-1	-	ASSLDRSRTDTQY
TRBJ2-3	TRBV18	TRBD2	ASSPLAGGRTDTQY
TRBJ2-2	TRBV27	TRBD2	ASSLGLAGAPGSGELF
TRBJ1-1	TRBV10-3	-	AIKEVTNTEAF
TRBJ1-1	TRBV29-1	-	SVSGWENTEAF
TRBJ2-2	TRBV18	-	ASSPVQLTGELF
TRBJ1-6	TRBV5-4	TRBD1	ASSIGTDSSYNSPLH
TRBJ1-1	TRBV11-2	TRBD1	ASSFRRGTGEGKGTEAF
TRBJ2-4	TRBV19	TRBD1	ASTSRETGIDIQY
TRBJ2-5	TRBV7-9	-	ASSRASVQTQETQY
TRBJ2-7	TRBV6-8	-	ATFLSESSYEQY
TRBJ1-1	TRBV5-1	-	ASSLGGWGGLNTEAF
TRBJ1-1	TRBV7-9	-	SSSNRNTEAF
TRBJ2-5	TRBV7-8	TRBD1	ASSLLRGQGETQY
TRBJ2-4	TRBV6-5	-	ASRTELAKNIQY
TRBJ1-1	TRBV7-9	-	ASSLGPEGGTEAF
TRBJ1-5	TRBV19	TRBD1	ASSIVGTGFSDSNQPQH
TRBJ2-7	TRBV11-2	-	ASSLASEQY
TRBJ2-5	TRBV10-1	-	ASSDGSKAARRTQY
TRBJ2-7	TRBV5-6	TRBD1	ASRTTGGNEQY
TRBJ1-2	TRBV11-2	-	ASSLVGSYGYT
TRBJ2-7	TRBV5-1	TRBD1	ASSLATGGVEQY
TRBJ2-3	TRBV5-4	TRBD2	ASSPASGATDTQY
TRBJ2-7	TRBV11-1	TRBD2	ASSWTSGGTYEQY
TRBJ2-7	TRBV10-3	-	AISEGLSYEQY
TRBJ2-2	TRBV5-4	TRBD2	ASSWDLAGGPNGELF
TRBJ1-4	TRBV5-4	TRBD1	ASSASPGTGFGNEKLF
TRBJ2-7	TRBV5-1	-	ASSPYPQSSYEQY
TRBJ1-3	TRBV18	-	ASSPSRDFGNTIY
TRBJ2-7	TRBV4-1	-	ASSRSGAYEQY
TRBJ2-3	TRBV4-3	TRBD1	ASSPGQSVTDTQY
TRBJ1-1	TRBV18	-	ASSPTGTRSNTEAF
TRBJ2-3	TRBV30	TRBD2	AWETSSPDTQY
TRBJ2-7	TRBV18	-	ASSSSGDSYEQY
TRBJ2-1	TRBV27	TRBD2	ASSFRGGYNEQF
TRBJ2-7	TRBV27	TRBD1	ASSLGQSPYEQY
TRBJ1-6	TRBV6-4	TRBD1	ASSDWDRANSPLH
TRBJ2-2	TRBV9	TRBD1	ASSGPDRGRNTGELF
TRBJ1-1	TRBV5-1	TRBD1	ASSFLGQPNTEAF
TRBJ1-2	TRBV4-3	TRBD1	ASSTPGGTNYGYT
TRBJ2-1	TRBV7-7	TRBD1	ASSLGWGQSNEQF
TRBJ2-5	TRBV5-1	TRBD2	ASRAGGPSSETQY
TRBJ1-4	TRBV10-3	TRBD1	AISADRLDEKLF
TRBJ1-1	TRBV7-6	-	ASSRAQVNTEAF
TRBJ2-3	TRBV7-2	TRBD2	ASSLAVASGGFRDTQY
TRBJ2-5	TRBV9	-	ASSISSLTGTQY
TRBJ2-7	TRBV5-6	TRBD1	ASSQKPPRDRGYEQY
TRBJ1-1	TRBV12-5	-	ASGFSGTYTEAF
TRBJ2-7	TRBV5-5	-	ASSLAAGNYEQY
TRBJ2-7	TRBV5-5	-	ATSAGYEQY
TRBJ1-2	TRBV6-1	-	ASSERRSASNYGYT